The 3 T cell receptor beta chains presented below share a single source sample, sequenced in a study of CD8+ T cells in alopecia areata. Extracted RNA was reverse transcribed into cDNA, the sequencing template. Using immunoSEQ multiplex PCR, the repertoire was profiled, and TCRdb retains in-frame clones only, with some absent. The sample lists 140,000 to 150,000 clones, 75% to 90% seen once, with approximately 15% in the top ten. This specimen was CD8+ T cells sorted from blood, taken at week 0. The source is a human donor with alopecia areata.

V and J are TRBV30 and TRBJ2-3; 7 bases are a match to TRBD2. From germline, CDR1 is GTSNPN and CDR2 SVGIG (reference sequence). This CDR3 has 16 residues. The J segment lost 3 bases and the V segment lost 0 bases, leaving 9 bases of the junction unmatched. CDR3 sequence reads: CAWSVLSSGATDTQYF. The DNA of the CDR3 is TGTGCCTGGAGTGTACTCTCTAGCGGTGCGACAGATACGCAGTATTTT. Full variable domain (remainder filled in from reference TRBV30 and TRBJ2-3): SQTIHQWPATLVQPVGSPLSLECTVEGTSNPNLYWYRQAAGRGLQLLFYSVGIGQISSEVPQNLSASRPQDRQFILSSKKLLLSDSGFYLCAWSVLSSGATDTQYFGPGTRLTVL.

V and J are TRBV7-9 and TRBJ2-1; D gene ambiguous. Germline CDR1 and CDR2: SEHNR and FQNEAQ (reference sequence). Trimming removed 6 bases from V and 0 bases from J, with 3 bases in between. The CDR3 consists of 12 residues. The CDR3 DNA reads as TGTGCCAGCAGTGGCTCCTACAATGAGCAGTTCTTC. As protein: CASSGSYNEQFF.

CDR3 sequence: CASSYGLAGDHEQFF. CDR3 nucleotide sequence: TGTGCCAGCAGTTACGGACTAGCGGGAGACCATGAGCAGTTCTTC. This rearrangement joins TRBV6-5 to TRBJ2-1; 13 positions agree with TRBD2. V shed 2 bases and J 8 bases; nucleotides not matched to a gene: 3. Germline V CDR1 and CDR2: MNHEY, SVGAGI. The CDR3 runs to 15 residues.